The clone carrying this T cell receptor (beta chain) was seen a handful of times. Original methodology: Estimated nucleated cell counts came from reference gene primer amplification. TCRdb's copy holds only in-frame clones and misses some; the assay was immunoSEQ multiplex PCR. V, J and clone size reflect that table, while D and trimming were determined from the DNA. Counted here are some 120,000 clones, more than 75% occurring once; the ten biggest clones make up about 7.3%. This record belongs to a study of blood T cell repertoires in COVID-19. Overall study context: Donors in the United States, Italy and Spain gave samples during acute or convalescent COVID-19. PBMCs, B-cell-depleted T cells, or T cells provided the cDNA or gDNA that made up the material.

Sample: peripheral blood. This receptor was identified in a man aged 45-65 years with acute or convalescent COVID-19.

In DNA, the CDR3 is TGTGCCAGCAGCCATATAGAGGAAAAACTGTTTTTT. This translates into CASSHIEEKLFF. This chain links TRBV5-6 with TRBJ1-4; D gene unclear. From germline, CDR1 is SGHDT and CDR2 YYEEEE. This CDR3 contains 12 residues. V gave up 4 bases and J gave up 8 bases, with 9 bases separating them.